The clone carrying this T cell receptor beta chain was counted ten times or more. Its specificity is not known. This specimen comes from a study of human T cells and chemical hapten exposure. Study results and caveats: There was no change with DPC sensitization in TCRs above 1 in 1000 frequency.

Time point here: pre-sensitization, week 0. The sample's treatment: therapeutic diphenylcyclopropenone sensitization with weekly scalp DPC. Total RNA came from unfractionated whole blood. TCRdb ran MiXCR on the RACE reads and lists one entry per CDR3 protein. This table holds 30,000 to 40,000 distinct CDR3 sequences, around 12% found once. CDR1 and CDR2 from the germline V gene are LGHDT and YNNKEL (reference sequence). The CDR3 contains 14 residues. V was shortened by 3 bases and J by 4 bases, with 10 bases between the two germline ends. The V call is TRBV3-1, the J call TRBJ2-1; the D gene could be TRBD1 or TRBD2 (5 bases each). Sample: whole blood, taken in connection with sensitization to the hapten diphenylcyclopropenone (DPC). This TCR derives from a woman aged 40 to 50 with alopecia areata. Some clones in this sample may be carry-over from other donors' samples. The CDR3 region has the DNA TGTGCCAGCAGCCACCGGGACCCGTACAATGAGCAGTTCTTC. Its translation is CASSHRDPYNEQFF.